This T cell receptor (beta chain) appears in the sequencing data of a study of blood T cell repertoires in COVID-19 (dated by TCRdb to about 2020). About the study as a whole: Samples from collaborators originated in the United States, Italy and Spain and spanned both the acute and convalescent phases of COVID-19. The material from the prospective study consisted of cDNA or gDNA derived from T cells, B-cell-depleted T cells, or PBMCs. The dataset comprised deeply sampled blood TCRbeta repertoires from subjects exposed to, actively infected with, or recovered from COVID-19. The repertoires were released in a freely available public database intended as a resource for research on the immune response to SARS-CoV-2. The samples were drawn from the first 160 participants of the ongoing ImmuneRACE study and from 1,254 subjects provided by 6 global collaborators. Sample metadata almost always included a de-identified subject ID, COVID-19 status, age in years and sex. Where available, HLA class I and class II types were taken from metadata supplied by the sample provider and were not determined by assay-based typing.

The immunoSEQ Assay, a bias-controlled multiplex PCR, was used to amplify TCRbeta CDR3 regions from genomic DNA. The paper's data handling went like this. The number of nucleated cells in each sample was estimated by amplification of reference gene primers within the assay. Sequence reads were collapsed and filtered to measure the absolute abundance of every unique TCRbeta CDR3 rearrangement. For each sample, productive Simpson clonality was calculated by taking the square root of Simpson's diversity index across productive rearrangements. The table was pulled from immuneACCESS by TCRdb, which kept in-frame rearrangements only. Such tables lose some clones; where checked, under half of the loss comes from unresolved V genes, and the rest has no known cause. For V, J and clone size, that table is used; D and trimming come from the DNA. Here the sample has under 200,000 clones; approximately 91% occur a single time. The ten largest clones add up to 2% to 3% of the sample.

The collaborating institutions used their own protocols to collect whole blood in K2EDTA tubes. For TCRbeta analysis, collaborators shipped samples as frozen whole blood, isolated PBMCs, or DNA extracted from either of those sample types. What the work shows at the level of the full study, not this receptor alone: The quantity of clinical and demographic metadata differed by source and by participant and was supplied without curation.

Including the terminal cysteine and phenylalanine, the CDR3 comprises 13 residues. The CDR3 DNA has 39 bases and is translated from base 1. Based on the germline V gene (reference sequence), the CDR1 and CDR2 sequences are LGHDT and YNNKEL. Cut back by 2 bases and 15 bases, the V and J ends lie 17 bases apart. This clone turned up a few times. The antigen it recognizes is unknown. Base-call qualities are not available, and no considerably larger clone is one nucleotide away. The V and J segments used are TRBV3-1 (or the pseudogene TRBV3-2) and TRBJ2-1; the D segment could be TRBD2, given 7 matching bases. The clonotype was recovered from a man aged 18-30 years with acute or convalescent COVID-19. Sequencing input: peripheral blood. Here is the DNA: TGTGCCAGCAGCCAATCAGGGGAGGGGGGGCCGTTCTTC. Its coded protein is CASSQSGEGGPFF.